Detailed here is one T cell receptor (beta chain). It lacks a known antigen. No much larger clone exists at a distance of one base, and base qualities are not known. Unmatched junction bases come to 5, with V trimmed by 4 bases and J by 4 bases. Spanning cysteine to phenylalanine, the CDR3 consists of 15 amino acids. Only the CDR3 DNA is retained, 45 bases long and in frame from the first base. Based on the germline V gene, the CDR1 and CDR2 sequences are MDHEN and SYDVKM. Libraries were prepared through the immunoSEQ multiplex PCR assay. A mixture of 60 forward primers for TCR Vbeta segments and 13 reverse primers for TCR Jbeta segments was used in the multiplex PCR. The CDR3 region of rearranged TCR beta genes was amplified from genomic DNA by a multiplex PCR assay. Amplified TCR beta libraries were sequenced as 87-base-pair reads on the Illumina HiSeq System. The paper's data handling went like this. Across the 500 to 700 repertoires, a later analysis counted 60 million to 90 million unique TCR beta chains, approximately 12 million of which were shared by at least two donors. To remove PCR and sequencing errors, raw reads were error-corrected and collapsed into unique sequences using a nearest-neighbor algorithm that merged closely related sequences. V, D and J gene segments were assigned by aligning CDR3 sequences to IMGT reference sequences. For a sequence to be retained, a match of at least six nucleotides to both a V gene segment and a J gene segment was required. A rearrangement was called productive if the CDR3 had no stop codons and remained in frame with V and J, and every other rearrangement was called non-productive. Following IMGT convention, CDR3 was defined as the stretch from the second conserved V-encoded cysteine up to the conserved J-encoded phenylalanine. The earlier analysis of 587 of the donors excluded sequences that lacked an unambiguous match to a single V gene segment. In an earlier analysis of around 590 of the donors, a V segment was called functional when productive rearrangements were above 56.7%, and segregating when the standard deviation between donors exceeded 5%. To diagnose cytomegalovirus status from the catalog of TCR beta chain sequences, a statistical classification framework was built. In a later analysis, TCR nucleotide sequences were compared against IMGT/GENE-DB human TR gene sequences so that V and J genes could be assigned. A later analysis assigned CDR3 sequences and most-parsimonious VDJ recombination scenarios with the TCRdist pipeline. In a later analysis, each TCR beta chain was defined by its CDR3 amino acid sequence together with its V-gene family, and reads without a unique V-gene family were excluded. A later analysis removed 500 to 600 highly shared, low-generation-probability nucleotide sequences to deal with suspected cross-contamination and a sequencing artifact. For each public chain, a later analysis derived a clonal expansion index from normalized ranks of inferred template counts within each repertoire. Generation probabilities in a later analysis came from a VDJ recombination model fitted to out-of-frame rearrangements, and those results were checked against IGoR. Hypergeometric tests were used in a later analysis to score TCR-TCR, TCR-HLA and TCR-CMV co-occurrence, with a repertoire-size bias correction applied to the TCR pairs. A later analysis estimated false discovery rates by permuting HLA or CMV assignments 20 times. In a later analysis, co-occurring TCRs were grouped with DBSCAN, and TCRdist sequence similarity was added when clustering was performed within HLA-allele-positive subsets. Repertoires with fewer than 30,000 or more than 120,000 public chains, plus five repertoires with anomalous nucleotide sharing, were excluded from co-occurrence clustering. In its TCRdb copy, this immuneACCESS table keeps in-frame sequences only and misses some clones. Where compared with another copy, unresolved V genes explain less than half of these, and the others have no known cause. Clone size and the V and J calls come from that table; the DNA yielded D and trimming. A total of roughly 75,000 clones appear in this sample, 75% to 85% of them only once. The top ten constitute about 20% of the sample.

This sample is drawn from a study of cytomegalovirus exposure and HLA in healthy donors (dated by TCRdb to the late 2010s). Background for the entire study: An earlier analysis of under 600 of the donors reported 250 to 300 Gb of sequence data and 117 million unique TCR beta sequences from around 200 million T cells. An earlier analysis of around 580 of the donors used high-throughput TCR beta sequencing to judge whether each TCR beta V gene segment behaved as functional or pseudogenic. Because of strong linkage in the cohort, roughly five DR-DQ haplotypes were treated as single units for association and clustering. All discovery cohort repertoires had been generated using a single sequencing platform. High-throughput TCR immunosequencing, statistical association of individual TCRs with disease status, and machine learning were combined to predict cytomegalovirus infection status. The study profiled the T cell repertoires of 500 to 800 subjects by immunosequencing and related them to cytomegalovirus serostatus. Donor age, sex, ethnicity and CMV serostatus were collected together with the repertoire data. Typing coverage differed by locus: A, B, C, DRB1 and DQB1 were typed in about 629-630 donors, DQA1 in roughly 500, DPA1 in roughly 590, and DPB1 in just under 490. The aim of the study was to test whether cataloging public T cell receptors could identify signatures of past pathogen exposure. Among the roughly 400 genotyped donors, under 90% belonged to the genetic ancestry cluster associated with self-reported Caucasian donors. An early release covering around 630 HLA-typed donors comprised about 300 gigabases of sequencing data and about 90 million unique TCR sequences. A separate validation cohort of over 95 different subjects was used in addition to the roughly 700-subject first cohort. Class I and class II HLA loci were covered by the typing at four-digit resolution. In a later genetic analysis, genome-wide SNP genotypes for about 65% of the roughly 670 donors were used, and that subset was treated as a discovery cohort. Rather than using new phenotypic data, the later analysis identified candidate immune exposures from TCR beta sequences and from how often those sequences occurred across donors. In a later analysis, previously published TCR beta repertoires from 666 donors were re-analyzed and high-resolution HLA genotyping was added so that TCR occurrence patterns could be studied. Among about 400 genotyped donors of the cohort, an average of roughly 230,000 unique TCR beta nucleotide sequences was sequenced per donor, of which roughly 17% were non-productive. Summary of the overall study and its limitations: Specific HLA alleles were associated with about 17,000 TCR beta sequences at a false discovery rate of 0.05 in a later analysis. In a later analysis, several top co-occurrence clusters were reported to appear linked to parvovirus B19, influenza, CMV and Epstein-Barr virus. The study listed 164 TCR beta chains as associated with cytomegalovirus. Most CMV-associated TCR beta chains appeared to be HLA-restricted in a later analysis, and the HLA associations seemed to be driven largely by CMV exposure. In a later analysis, HLA-associated TCR beta chains were found to be more clonally expanded and to have lower generation probabilities than equally common non-associated chains. Strong co-occurrence of HLA alleles, especially DR and DQ, made assigning TCR associations to individual alleles difficult. A further reported finding was that TCR beta sequences accurately predicted the HLA-A and HLA-B alleles for most subjects in the first cohort. Some IMGT-functional V segments, including TRBV6-2 and TRBV6-3, could not be told apart with the 87-base-pair reads, so those segments were excluded. Because counts were too low, about 17 rarely observed V segments, including chromosome 9 orphons, were excluded from the earlier analysis of around 590 of the donors. A cluster of highly shared sequence variants was judged likely to represent a technical artifact of the sequencing pipeline. Presence/absence analyses assumed roughly uniform sequencing depth across donors, an assumption that may not hold. Linkage disequilibrium might explain the correlated functional status among segregating V segments, but an unknown experimental factor could not be ruled out. This cohort had only TCR beta chains sequenced, and the lack of alpha or paired-chain data limited which features could be detected. According to a later analysis, TCR association rates differed among HLA loci, with DRB1 alleles showing the most associated TCRs and HLA-C alleles showing the fewest. The authors suggested that the approach could potentially be extended to other disease states and immunological phenotypes. In both the original and validation cohorts, the classifier was reported to diagnose cytomegalovirus status with high specificity and sensitivity. A few of the identified cytomegalovirus-associated TCR beta chains were confirmed in vitro to be specific for cytomegalovirus antigens. In a later genetic analysis, fewer N-insertions in productive TCRs were reported among donors in an Asian-associated ancestry cluster than the roughly 640-donor mean. Broadly in line with IMGT annotations, most TCR beta V segments showed up in productive rearrangements about 90% or about 30% of the time in an earlier analysis of around 600 of the donors. The only immune exposure information available for the cohort was CMV serostatus. Most TCR sequences were seen in very few donors, while some public TCRs were found in many individuals. V-gene and J-gene trimming of TCR beta chains was associated with a missense DCLRE1C variant in a later genetic analysis, and the association was replicated in an independent cohort. HLA typing was unavailable for some donors at each locus, so association tests used only the typed subset.

The cohort comprised 666 healthy bone marrow donors. All cohort members were sampled while nominally healthy, although unrecorded immune exposures were likely present. The donor was CMV seropositive and was included in the group of 289 seropositive cohort members. Every donor gave a peripheral blood sample, and the peripheral blood mononuclear cells from that sample were used for TCR beta sequencing. Genomic DNA was extracted from the blood cell samples with the Qiagen DNeasy Blood Extraction Kit. The sample comprised PBMCs. The receptor chain draws on TRBV28 and TRBJ2-2, with TRBD1 matching 8 junction bases. This clonotype was sampled from a man between 70 and 80 years old in good health and CMV-seropositive. CDR3 region: CASSSAGTGTGELFF. The bases are TGTGCCAGCAGTTCCGCCGGGACAGGCACCGGGGAGCTGTTTTTT.